The rows below give T cell receptor beta chains drawn from one sample of a study of cytomegalovirus exposure and HLA in healthy donors. The method was immunoSEQ multiplex PCR; TCRdb's version includes in-frame clones alone and lacks a portion of them. The sample carries 180,000 or so clones, around 75% recorded once. Sequenced sample: PBMCs. These receptors were collected from a female donor in good health and CMV-seronegative. Both conserved end residues are trimmed from each CDR3.

J: TRBJ2-7; V: TRBV2; CDR3: ASSEGHGDEQY
J: TRBJ2-5; V: TRBV9; CDR3: ASSVARGETQY
J: TRBJ2-2; V: TRBV6-6; CDR3: ASSYSYATGELF
J: .; V: TRBV27; CDR3: ASSSYTGGDEQY
J: TRBJ2-1; V: TRBV18; CDR3: ASSQLAGGSYLSEQF
J: TRBJ2-7; V: TRBV5-4; CDR3: ASSQGTAYEQY
J: TRBJ2-3; V: TRBV6-1; CDR3: ASSGGTGAIYTQY
J: TRBJ1-2; V: TRBV28; CDR3: ASSSFVGYGYT
J: TRBJ1-4; V: TRBV5-5; CDR3: ASSLWGTGQSNEKLF
J: TRBJ1-1; V: TRBV7-8; CDR3: ASSLRDTNTEAF
J: TRBJ2-7; V: TRBV29-1; CDR3: SVEDPSTGGFYEQY
J: TRBJ2-6; V: TRBV7-8; CDR3: ASSRAGAGGANVLT
J: TRBJ2-1; V: TRBV28; CDR3: ASNLAETSSSYNEQF
J: TRBJ1-2; V: TRBV4-1; CDR3: ASSQGGRGVDGYT
J: TRBJ2-3; V: TRBV7-9; CDR3: SSSFGRYDTQY
J: TRBJ2-7; V: TRBV6-5; CDR3: ASSPQTGGYYEQY
J: TRBJ1-1; V: TRBV30; CDR3: AWNTGATEAF
J: TRBJ2-3; V: TRBV7-6; CDR3: ASSRGLAGGPSTDTQY
J: TRBJ2-7; V: TRBV9; CDR3: ASSGGTGPYEQY
J: TRBJ2-7; V: TRBV11-2; CDR3: ASSKSSGMGSYEQY
J: TRBJ1-1; V: TRBV7-9; CDR3: ASSLGPDGAF
J: TRBJ1-5; V: TRBV5-4; CDR3: ASSLGGDRDQPQH
J: TRBJ2-7; V: TRBV5-1; CDR3: ASSGGLYEQY
J: TRBJ2-3; V: TRBV29-1; CDR3: SGVRQGITDTQY
J: TRBJ1-1; V: TRBV18; CDR3: ASSPNTGTEAF
J: TRBJ1-1; V: TRBV11-2; CDR3: ASSLERQGNTEAF
J: TRBJ2-7; V: TRBV5-1; CDR3: ASSGGSYEQY
J: TRBJ2-5; V: TRBV5-4; CDR3: ASSMGWGVSQETQY
J: TRBJ1-4; V: TRBV2; CDR3: ASSVGAFTTNEKLF
J: TRBJ1-6; V: TRBV4-3; CDR3: ASSQDRESPLH
J: TRBJ2-7; V: TRBV27; CDR3: ASSLRGGRAEQY
J: TRBJ1-1; V: TRBV7-3; CDR3: ASSQVGGKEAF
J: TRBJ2-6; V: TRBV29-1; CDR3: SVEGYSGANVLT
J: TRBJ1-2; V: TRBV6-6; CDR3: ASSSTGTGGAQGYT
J: TRBJ1-1; V: TRBV7-2; CDR3: ASSLALGQTNTEAF
J: TRBJ2-4; V: TRBV7-6; CDR3: ASSLGPPGQKLNIQY
J: TRBJ2-1; V: TRBV11-1; CDR3: ASSFGFMGTGSNEQF
J: TRBJ1-2; V: TRBV27; CDR3: ASRKQGTRSYGYT
J: .; V: TRBV5-1; CDR3: ASSLGQVITYEQY
J: TRBJ2-1; V: TRBV30; CDR3: AWGSSYNEQF
J: TRBJ2-1; V: TRBV5-4; CDR3: ASSLAPSGGYNEQF
J: TRBJ2-2; V: TRBV10-3; CDR3: AIRGAGANTGELF
J: TRBJ2-3; V: TRBV6-1; CDR3: ASSPTGGGGDTQY
J: TRBJ1-2; V: TRBV10-3; CDR3: AISVDDRVYGYT
J: TRBJ2-2; V: TRBV7-7; CDR3: ASSLKVPPIQTNTGELF
J: TRBJ2-5; V: TRBV7-9; CDR3: ASSQGQGETQY
J: TRBJ2-1; V: TRBV10-2; CDR3: ASSVQAGGPLNEQF
J: TRBJ2-6; V: TRBV30; CDR3: AWSGGTAPFSGANVLT
J: TRBJ1-3; V: TRBV4-2; CDR3: ASSQDGGGHGSGNTIY
J: TRBJ2-7; V: TRBV9; CDR3: ASSVEARGTEEY
J: TRBJ1-2; V: TRBV7-2; CDR3: ASSPGGSWDGYT
J: TRBJ2-7; V: TRBV29-1; CDR3: SVAGLAGLYEQY
J: TRBJ1-1; V: TRBV30; CDR3: AWKLGMNTEAF